The 7 T cell receptor beta chains below all came from one sample that was sequenced in a study of T cells after yellow fever vaccination. TCRdb analysed the 5' RACE reads with MiXCR anew, one entry per CDR3 protein. The sample records about 320,000 distinct CDR3 sequences, around 13% being singletons. Sequenced here: CD4+ T cells sorted from PBMCs, sampled 15 days after the yellow fever booster vaccination. These TCRs come from a man between 18 and 35 years old who received the YFV17D yellow fever vaccine.

This clonotype was seen a single time. The J gene is TRBJ1-1, the V gene TRBV6-5; 11 bases line up with TRBD1. CDR1 MNHEY and CDR2 SVGAGI come from the germline V gene. The length of the CDR3 is 16 residues. Losses at the gene ends were 6 bases for V and 5 bases for J; bases not matched to a gene: 11. The CDR3 sequence: CASSYRTGGVLTEAFF. The CDR3 DNA follows: TGTGCCAGCAGCTATAGGACAGGGGGCGTATTAACTGAAGCTTTCTTT.

The sample holds a few counts of this clonotype. This chain connects TRBV28 to TRBJ1-2; D unclear. Germline V lookup: CDR1 MDHEN, CDR2 SYDVKM. The CDR3 length is 15 residues. The germline V and J ends were trimmed by 6 bases and 5 bases, with 19 bases remaining between them. The CDR3 DNA sequence: TGTGCCAGCAGCTACCAATCAGTGGCCTCTTATGGCTACACCTTC. Protein sequence: CASSYQSVASYGYTF.

In this sample, this clonotype turned up many times. The chain couples TRBV10-3 to TRBJ2-2, with D perhaps given as TRBD1 or TRBD2 (5 bases each). The CDR3 loop spans 12 amino acids. CDR1 and CDR2 (germline): ENHRY, SYGVKD. Trimming removed 8 bases from V and 6 bases from J, with 10 bases in between. The CDR3 DNA reads as TGTGCCATCGGGGGAAGGTCCGGGGAGCTGTTTTTT. Residues: CAIGGRSGELFF.

V and J are TRBV4-2 and TRBJ2-3, with 13 bases aligning to TRBD2. The germline CDR1 and CDR2 sequences are LGHNA and YNFKEQ. Unmatched junction bases numbered 7, after V lost 0 bases and J lost 1 base. This CDR3 is built from 19 residues. CDR3 sequence: CASSQDPSGLAGGTDTQYF. The CDR3, as DNA: TGTGCCAGCAGCCAAGATCCCTCCGGACTAGCGGGGGGCACAGATACGCAGTATTTT.

This clonotype was detected only a few times. This chain uses TRBV12-3 or TRBV12-4 with TRBJ1-5, with a weak D call TRBD1 (5 bases). The CDR3 is 14 residues long. The V gene lost 6 bases and the J gene lost 3 bases, with 12 bases spanning the gap. In DNA form, the CDR3 reads TGTGCCAGCAGCCTCGACAGAGACAATCAGCCCCAGCATTTT. Translation gives CASSLDRDNQPQHF.

The chain combines TRBV6-1 with TRBJ2-7; the D gene could be TRBD1 or TRBD2 (5 bases each). With 7 bases removed from V and 5 bases from J, the gap between germline ends came to 15 bases. The CDR3 length is 13 residues. Germline V gene lookup returns CDR1 MNHNS and CDR2 SASEGT. CDR3 bases: TGTGCCAGCAAAGTAGGCAGGGACCACGAGCAGTACGTC. It codes for CASKVGRDHEQYV.

This clonotype has more than one count but fewer than ten. J is TRBJ1-2 and V is TRBV25-1; TRBD1 matches 10 bases. Germline CDR1 reads MGHDK; CDR2 reads SYGVNS. V shed 8 bases and J 3 bases; nucleotides not matched to a gene: 3. The CDR3 runs 13 residues. The CDR3 is CASSTGGDYGYTF. CDR3 coding DNA: TGTGCCAGCTCGACAGGGGGCGACTATGGCTACACCTTC.